This T cell receptor (beta chain) was obtained from a study of shared clonotypes between healthy human individuals. Researchers divided each subset's genomic DNA evenly across several immunoSEQ plates. The sequencing of unsorted PBMC DNA took place on ten immunoSEQ deep assay plates. In the authors' workflow: There were no quality scores in the junction-only immunoSEQ sequences, so filtering differed. Sequenced by immunoSEQ multiplex PCR; TCRdb stores in-frame clones only, minus some. D and trimming were read from the DNA, whereas the V and J calls and clone size are those reported in that table. This repertoire shows fewer than 650,000 clones, over 65% found once; its top ten account for 10% to 15%. The CDR3 consists of 14 residues. CDR1 is MDHEN and CDR2 is SYDVKM in the germline V gene. The ends were cut back, 5 bases at V and 1 base at J, with 11 bases in the middle. Study-level findings and limits: Among donors, clonotype sharing was expected to be affected by sequencing depth.

This clone was observed once. Antigen: not known. Other DNA sequences in the sample encode the same CDR3. Specimen: PBMCs. The TCR sequence derives from a woman in her 40s in good health. Some clones in this sample may be carry-over from other donors' samples. This chain uses TRBV28 with TRBJ1-1; D is undetermined. The CDR3 DNA reads as TGTGCCAGCAGTGACGACACAAAGAACACTGAAGCTTTCTTT. Its translation: CASSDDTKNTEAFF.